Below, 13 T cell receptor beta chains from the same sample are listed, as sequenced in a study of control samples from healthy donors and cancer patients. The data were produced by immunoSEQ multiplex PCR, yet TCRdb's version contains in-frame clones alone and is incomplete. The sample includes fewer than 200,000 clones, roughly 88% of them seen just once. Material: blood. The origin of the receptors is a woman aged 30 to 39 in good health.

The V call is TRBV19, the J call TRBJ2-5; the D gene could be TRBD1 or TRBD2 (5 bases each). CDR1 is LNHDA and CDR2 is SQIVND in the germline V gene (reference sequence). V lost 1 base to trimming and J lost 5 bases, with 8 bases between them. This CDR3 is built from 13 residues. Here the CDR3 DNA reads TGTGCCAGTAGTATAGCCGAGGGGGAGACCCAGTACTTC. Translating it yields CASSIAEGETQYF. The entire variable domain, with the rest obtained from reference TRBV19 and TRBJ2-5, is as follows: DGGITQSPKYLFRKEGQNVTLSCEQNLNHDAMYWYRQDPGQGLRLIYYSQIVNDFQKGDIAEGYSVSREKKESFPLTVTSAQKNPTAFYLCASSIAEGETQYFGPGTRLLVL.

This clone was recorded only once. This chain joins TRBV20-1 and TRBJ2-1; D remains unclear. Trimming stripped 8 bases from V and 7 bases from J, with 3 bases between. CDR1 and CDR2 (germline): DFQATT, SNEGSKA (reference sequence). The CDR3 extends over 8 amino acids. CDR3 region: CSFNEQFF. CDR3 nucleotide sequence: TGCAGTTTTAATGAGCAGTTCTTC.

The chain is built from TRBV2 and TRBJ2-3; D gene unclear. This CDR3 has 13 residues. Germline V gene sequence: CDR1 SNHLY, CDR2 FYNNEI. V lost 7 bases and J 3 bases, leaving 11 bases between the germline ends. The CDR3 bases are TGTGCCAGCACAGTTTTCCCTACAGATACGCAGTATTTT. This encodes CASTVFPTDTQYF.

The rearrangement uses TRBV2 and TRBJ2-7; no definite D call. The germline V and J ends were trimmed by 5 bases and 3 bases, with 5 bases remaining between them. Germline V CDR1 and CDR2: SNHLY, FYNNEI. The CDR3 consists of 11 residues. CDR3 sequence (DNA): TGTGCCAGCAGTCAGCGCTACGAGCAGTACTTC. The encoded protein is CASSQRYEQYF.

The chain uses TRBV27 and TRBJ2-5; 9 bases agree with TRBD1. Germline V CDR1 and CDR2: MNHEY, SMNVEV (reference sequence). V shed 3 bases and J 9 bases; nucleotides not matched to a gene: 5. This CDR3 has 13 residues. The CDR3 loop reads CASSFAGQGPQYF. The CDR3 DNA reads TGTGCCAGCAGTTTTGCGGGACAGGGTCCCCAGTACTTC.

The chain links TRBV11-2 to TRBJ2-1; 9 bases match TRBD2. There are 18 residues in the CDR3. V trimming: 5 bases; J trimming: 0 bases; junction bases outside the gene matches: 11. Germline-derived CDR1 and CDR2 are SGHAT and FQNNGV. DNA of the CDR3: TGTGCCAGCAGCGACCCTCTAGCGGGACATAGCTCCTACAATGAGCAGTTCTTC. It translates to CASSDPLAGHSSYNEQFF.

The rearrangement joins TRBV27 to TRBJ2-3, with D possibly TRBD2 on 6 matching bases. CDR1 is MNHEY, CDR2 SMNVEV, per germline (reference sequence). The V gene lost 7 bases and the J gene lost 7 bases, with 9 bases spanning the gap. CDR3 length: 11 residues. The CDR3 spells CASTGLHTQYF. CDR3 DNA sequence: TGTGCCAGCACCGGACTACATACGCAGTATTTT.

The CDR3 is CASSISRGTEAFF. The CDR3 nucleotides read TGTGCCAGTAGTATATCGCGGGGCACTGAAGCTTTCTTT. The rearrangement links TRBV19 to TRBJ1-1; no definite D call. The CDR3 totals 13 residues. The germline V gene has CDR1 LNHDA and CDR2 SQIVND (reference sequence). The V end was cut by 2 bases, the J end by 4 bases, with 8 bases between.

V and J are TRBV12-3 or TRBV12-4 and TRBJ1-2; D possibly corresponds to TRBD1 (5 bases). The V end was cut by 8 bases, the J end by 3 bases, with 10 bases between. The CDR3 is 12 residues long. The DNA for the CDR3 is TGTGCCAGCGTCTCGGGGGACTATGGCTACACCTTC. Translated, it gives CASVSGDYGYTF.

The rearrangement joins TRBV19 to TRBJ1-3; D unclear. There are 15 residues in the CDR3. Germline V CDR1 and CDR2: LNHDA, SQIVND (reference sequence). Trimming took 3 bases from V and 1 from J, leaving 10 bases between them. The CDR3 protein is CASSMARISGNTIYF. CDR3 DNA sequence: TGTGCCAGTAGTATGGCGCGGATATCTGGAAACACCATATATTTT. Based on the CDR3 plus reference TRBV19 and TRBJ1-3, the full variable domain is DGGITQSPKYLFRKEGQNVTLSCEQNLNHDAMYWYRQDPGQGLRLIYYSQIVNDFQKGDIAEGYSVSREKKESFPLTVTSAQKNPTAFYLCASSMARISGNTIYFGEGSWLTVV.

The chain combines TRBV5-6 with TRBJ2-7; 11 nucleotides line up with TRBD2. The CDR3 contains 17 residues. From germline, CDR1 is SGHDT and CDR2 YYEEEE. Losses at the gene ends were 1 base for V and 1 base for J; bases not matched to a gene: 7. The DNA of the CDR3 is TGTGCCAGCAGCTTGTACGCGGCTAGCGGGAGGTCCTACGAGCAGTACTTC. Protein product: CASSLYAASGRSYEQYF.

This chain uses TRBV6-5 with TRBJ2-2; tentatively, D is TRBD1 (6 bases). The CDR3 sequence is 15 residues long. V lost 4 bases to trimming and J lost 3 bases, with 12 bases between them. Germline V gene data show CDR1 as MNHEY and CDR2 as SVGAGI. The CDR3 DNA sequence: TGTGCCAGCAGTTGGAAGGGGGTGGACACCGGGGAGCTGTTTTTT. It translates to CASSWKGVDTGELFF.

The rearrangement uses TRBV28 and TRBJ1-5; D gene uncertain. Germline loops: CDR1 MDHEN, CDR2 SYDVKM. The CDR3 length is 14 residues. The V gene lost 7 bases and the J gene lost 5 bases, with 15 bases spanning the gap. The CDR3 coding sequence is TGTGCCAGCACCGGCATGGGGAACGATCAGCCCCAGCATTTT. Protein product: CASTGMGNDQPQHF.